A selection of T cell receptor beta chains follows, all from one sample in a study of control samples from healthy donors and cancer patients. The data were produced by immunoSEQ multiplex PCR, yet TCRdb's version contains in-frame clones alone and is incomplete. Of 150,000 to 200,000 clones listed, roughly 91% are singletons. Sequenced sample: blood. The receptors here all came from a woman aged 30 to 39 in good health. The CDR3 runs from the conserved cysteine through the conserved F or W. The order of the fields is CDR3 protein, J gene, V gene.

CATSDTSAGTYNEQFF | TRBJ2-1 | TRBV24-1
CASSILPGLAGTDTQYF | TRBJ2-3 | TRBV7-9
CASSGNRGSTDTQYF | TRBJ2-3 | TRBV5-1
CASSYSGVQQYF | TRBJ2-7 | TRBV6-6
CASSRDRGINQPQHF | TRBJ1-5 | TRBV6-2/TRBV6-3
CASSLGTTGSEQYF | TRBJ2-7 | TRBV7-9
CASSPGQPNLYGYTF | TRBJ1-2 | TRBV28
CASKTGGLGTGELFF | TRBJ2-2 | TRBV6-5
CASSSRTGQETQYF | TRBJ2-5 | TRBV11-3
CASSSLRRGQGNTIYF | TRBJ1-3 | TRBV6-5
CAKGGHTNTEAFF | TRBJ1-1 | TRBV24-1
CASSSPGTYEQYF | TRBJ2-7 | TRBV6-5
CASSSRGNEQFF | TRBJ2-1 | TRBV11-2
CASSPRFSGYTDTQYF | TRBJ2-3 | TRBV19
CASSSDRAHRNTEAFF | TRBJ1-1 | TRBV28
CASSRQGVDGYTF | TRBJ1-2 | TRBV3-1/TRBV3-2
CASSLGLLAGPVNEQFF | TRBJ2-1 | TRBV5-4
CASSSPVGTEAFF | TRBJ1-1 | TRBV11-3
CASSSGQVPYNEQFF | TRBJ2-1 | TRBV5-8
CASSSGTGNGELFF | TRBJ2-2 | TRBV11-3
CSVEEGGTYEQYF | TRBJ2-7 | TRBV29-1
CASGRGVTDTQYF | TRBJ2-3 | TRBV5-1
CASSQDKIAGGQETQYF | TRBJ2-5 | TRBV3-1/TRBV3-2
CASSPGTGLHYGYTF | TRBJ1-2 | TRBV18
CASSEYGGGVTGELFF | TRBJ2-2 | TRBV25-1
CAWSVLQGDSPLHF | TRBJ1-6 | TRBV30